This is a list of T cell receptor beta chains from one sample in a study of cytomegalovirus exposure and HLA in healthy donors. Here immunoSEQ multiplex PCR was the method, and the copy in TCRdb shows in-frame clones only, minus some. The table includes roughly 110,000 clones, 60% to 75% detected once. The specimen was PBMCs. The receptors shown here come from a young man in good health and CMV-seronegative. Both conserved end residues are part of each CDR3. The order of the fields is D gene, CDR3 length, J gene, V gene, clone size, CDR3 protein, CDR3 DNA. The D gene is left open where the match is weak. Only some rows state a clone size, as once, few, many or a class for expanded clones.

>NA|14|TRBJ2-7|TRBV19|NA
CASRNQGLLSEQYF
TGTGCCAGTAGAAACCAAGGACTCCTATCCGAGCAGTACTTC
>TRBD1|14|TRBJ1-6|TRBV28|NA
CASSPGTDNSPLHF
TGTGCCAGCAGCCCAGGGACAGATAATTCACCCCTCCACTTT
>NA|13|TRBJ1-1|TRBV7-9|once
CASRTGSGGEAFF
TGTGCCAGCAGAACAGGGTCGGGTGGTGAAGCTTTCTTT
>TRBD2|13|TRBJ2-7|TRBV5-1|NA
CASSAGLEDEQYF
TGCGCCAGCAGCGCGGGACTAGAGGACGAGCAGTACTTC
>NA|13|TRBJ1-5|TRBV2|NA
CASSEAGHQPQHF
TGTGCCAGCAGTGAGGCAGGACACCAGCCCCAGCATTTT
>NA|14|TRBJ1-1|TRBV7-9|NA
CASSFPPGQGEAFF
TGTGCCAGCAGCTTCCCTCCGGGCCAGGGTGAAGCTTTCTTT
>NA|14|TRBJ2-7|TRBV2|once
CASSTTGILYEQYF
TGTGCCAGCAGCACTACAGGAATACTCTACGAGCAGTACTTC
>NA|14|TRBJ1-1|TRBV5-4|NA
CASSLDRGRAEAFF
TGTGCCAGCAGCTTGGACCGGGGTAGGGCTGAAGCTTTCTTT
>NA|16|TRBJ2-1|TRBV19|NA
CASSISRDLIDNEQFF
TGTGCCAGTAGTATCTCGAGGGACTTAATTGACAATGAGCAGTTCTTC
>TRBD2|17|TRBJ2-1|TRBV28|NA
CASPPGLAPSSYNEQFF
TGTGCCAGCCCTCCGGGACTAGCTCCTAGCTCCTACAATGAGCAGTTCTTC
>NA|16|TRBJ1-5|TRBV19|NA
CASSVPGVMSNQPQHF
TGTGCCAGTAGTGTCCCAGGGGTAATGAGCAATCAGCCCCAGCATTTT
>NA|19|TRBJ1-6|TRBV12-5|NA
CASVVGDTGRQADNSPLHF
TGTGCTAGTGTGGTGGGGGACACCGGGAGGCAGGCAGATAATTCACCCCTCCACTTT
>TRBD1|16|TRBJ1-1|TRBV7-9|NA
CASSLALVRGDTEAFF
TGTGCCAGCAGCTTAGCGTTGGTCAGGGGGGACACTGAAGCTTTCTTT
>TRBD1|15|TRBJ1-5|TRBV7-8|NA
CASSSGQTRYQPQHF
TGTGCCAGCAGCTCGGGACAGACTAGATATCAGCCCCAGCATTTT
>TRBD1|15|TRBJ1-3|TRBV30|NA
CAWRGTDRPGNTIYF
TGTGCCTGGAGGGGGACAGACCGTCCTGGAAACACCATATATTTT
>NA|15|TRBJ2-7|TRBV5-1|once
CASSPEGGAGYEQYF
TGCGCCAGCAGCCCGGAGGGGGGGGCGGGCTACGAGCAGTACTTC
>NA|14|TRBJ2-7|TRBV5-1|NA
CASSVTGPTYEQYF
TGCGCCAGCAGCGTCACAGGGCCCACCTACGAGCAGTACTTC
>TRBD2|19|TRBJ2-7|TRBV7-6|NA
CASSLWEGGRTPQTYEQYF
TGTGCCAGCAGCTTATGGGAGGGCGGCCGGACACCCCAGACCTACGAGCAGTACTTC
>TRBD1|17|TRBJ1-3|TRBV28|NA
CASSETGTGDRGNTIYF
TGTGCCAGCAGTGAAACCGGGACAGGGGATCGCGGAAACACCATATATTTT
>TRBD1|14|TRBJ1-5|TRBV5-5|NA
CASSSRGMDQPQHF
TGTGCCAGCAGCTCCAGGGGGATGGATCAGCCCCAGCATTTT
>NA|14|TRBJ1-2|TRBV15|NA
CATSSEGTRYGYTF
TGTGCCACCAGCTCCGAGGGAACCCGGTATGGCTACACCTTC
>TRBD2|16|TRBJ2-1|TRBV6-6|NA
CASSYPGLAGKNEQFF
TGTGCCAGCAGTTACCCTGGACTAGCGGGGAAGAATGAGCAGTTCTTC
>NA|16|TRBJ2-4|TRBV7-9|NA
CASSPRGLSAKNIQYF
TGTGCCAGCAGCCCACGGGGTTTGTCTGCCAAAAACATTCAGTACTTC
>TRBD2|18|TRBJ2-3|TRBV10-3|many
CAISESLAGGINTDTQYF
TGTGCCATCAGTGAGAGTCTAGCGGGAGGGATTAACACAGATACGCAGTATTTT
>NA|16|TRBJ1-3|TRBV6-5|NA
CASSYDDRSSGNTIYF
TGTGCCAGCAGTTACGATGACAGAAGCTCTGGAAACACCATATATTTT
>TRBD1|15|TRBJ1-5|TRBV2|NA
CASSEDRGLGQPQHF
TGTGCCAGCAGTGAGGACAGGGGGCTTGGTCAGCCCCAGCATTTT
>TRBD1|15|TRBJ2-7|TRBV14|NA
CASSRRRTGSYEQYF
TGTGCCAGCAGCCGGCGGCGGACAGGGTCCTACGAGCAGTACTTC
>TRBD1|15|TRBJ2-7|TRBV28|medium-sized
CASSSKTGSPYEQYF
TGTGCCAGCAGTTCCAAGACAGGGAGTCCCTACGAGCAGTACTTC
>NA|14|TRBJ1-5|TRBV6-5|once
CASSVWASNQPQHF
TGTGCCAGCAGTGTTTGGGCAAGCAATCAGCCCCAGCATTTT